Following are 5 T cell receptor beta chains from one sample sequenced in a study of TIL therapy for anti-PD-1-resistant metastatic lung cancer. The immunoSEQ assay was v3. Here immunoSEQ multiplex PCR was the method, and the copy in TCRdb shows in-frame clones only, minus some. The repertoire has 55,000 to 70,000 clones, more than 75% of them found once; the top ten carry about 2.5%. Specified time point: pre-treatment sample, taken before nivolumab and TIL therapy. Material: blood, obtained at baseline. These receptors all stem from a person aged 25-79 years with non-small cell lung cancer.

The V call is TRBV7-2, the J call TRBJ1-2; D may be TRBD1 (5 bases). This CDR3 is built from 19 residues. CDR1 is SGHTA and CDR2 is FQGNSA in the germline V gene. The V and J ends lost 3 bases and 7 bases respectively, with 30 bases between them. The CDR3 nucleotides are TGTGCCAGCAGCTTGGTAGGGCAGAGGGGCAGCCGATCGGTTCTTGGCTACACCTTC. Translated, it gives CASSLVGQRGSRSVLGYTF.

The V and J genes are TRBV6-1 and TRBJ2-7, with a possible D match to TRBD2 (6 bases). The germline CDR1 and CDR2 sequences are MNHNS and SASEGT. The CDR3 totals 14 residues. With 3 bases removed from V and 2 bases from J, the gap between germline ends came to 11 bases. The CDR3 spells CASSEGRGPYEQYF. CDR3 bases: TGTGCCAGCAGTGAGGGGCGGGGACCCTACGAGCAGTACTTC.

The chain joins TRBV6-5 to TRBJ1-3, with unresolved D. The CDR3 runs to 14 residues. Per the germline V gene, CDR1 is MNHEY and CDR2 is SVGAGI. V lost 5 bases to trimming and J lost 3 bases, with 11 bases between them. In DNA, the CDR3 is TGTGCCAGCAGTCCCAATCCTCGTGGAAACACCATATATTTT. As protein: CASSPNPRGNTIYF.

V gene TRBV28 combines with J gene TRBJ2-6, with no clear D. The germline gives CDR1 MDHEN, CDR2 SYDVKM. The ends were cut back, 10 bases at V and 0 bases at J, with 7 bases in the middle. The CDR3 loop spans 13 amino acids. The CDR3 nucleotides are TGTGCCATCGAAGACTCTGGGGCCAACGTCCTGACTTTC. The encoded protein is CAIEDSGANVLTF.

J is TRBJ1-4 and V is TRBV7-9; D not resolved. Germline assignment: CDR1 SEHNR and CDR2 FQNEAQ (reference sequence). V was shortened by 5 bases and J by 0 bases, with 10 bases between the two germline ends. The CDR3 is made up of 15 amino acids. The CDR3 bases are TGTGCCAGCAGCCCTGGGCTTGCAACTAATGAAAAACTGTTTTTT. Translating it yields CASSPGLATNEKLFF.